Listed here are 5 T cell receptor beta chains from one sample, sequenced in a study of T cell changes during pregnancy in multiple sclerosis. Generated by immunoSEQ multiplex PCR, the TCRdb table keeps only in-frame clones and is missing some. The table lists some 56,000 clones, 92% of them singletons. Material: CD4+ T cells from peripheral blood mononuclear cells, obtained after pregnancy. These receptors were collected from a female donor with multiple sclerosis, enrolled in a pregnancy study.

The chain joins TRBV19 to TRBJ2-7, with 13 bases aligning to TRBD2. Germline CDR1 and CDR2: LNHDA and SQIVND (reference sequence). Losses at the gene ends were 4 bases for V and 0 bases for J; bases not matched to a gene: 6. The CDR3 sequence is 17 residues long. In DNA form, the CDR3 reads TGTGCCAGTAGTACCGGACTAGCGGGGGTAAGCTCCTACGAGCAGTACTTC. Its translation: CASSTGLAGVSSYEQYF.

This clone was counted once. The chain is built from TRBV11-2 and TRBJ2-5, with 9 nucleotides matching TRBD2. The V segment lost 5 bases and the J segment 1 base; nucleotides outside the gene matches: 8. The CDR3 is 16 amino acids. Germline CDR1 reads SGHAT; CDR2 reads FQNNGV. CDR3 coding DNA: TGTGCCAGCAGCCGGGGGCTAGCGGGGACCCAAGAGACCCAGTACTTC. This encodes CASSRGLAGTQETQYF.

The chain employs TRBV19 and TRBJ1-5; D unresolved. The CDR3 is 11 residues long. With 5 bases removed from V and 9 bases from J, the gap between germline ends came to 8 bases. Germline V gene sequence: CDR1 LNHDA, CDR2 SQIVND (reference sequence). The CDR3 reads CASSSKWPQHF. CDR3 in DNA: TGTGCCAGTAGTTCCAAATGGCCCCAGCATTTT.

The chain has TRBV30 and TRBJ1-1; unclear D gene. The CDR3 extends over 10 amino acids. Germline CDR1 reads GTSNPN; CDR2 reads SVGIG (reference sequence). V was pared by 3 bases and J by 7 bases, with 6 bases between. The CDR3 nucleotides read TGTGCCTGGAGACACTATGAAGCTTTCTTT. It encodes CAWRHYEAFF.

This chain uses TRBV5-4 with TRBJ1-2, with 9 positions matching TRBD1. Trimming cost V 5 bases and J 8 bases; bases outside gene matches: 16. The CDR3 covers 16 residues. Germline values: CDR1 SGHNT, CDR2 YYREEE (reference sequence). The CDR3 loop is CASSPLNRGLGGGYTF. CDR3 nucleotides: TGTGCCAGCAGTCCTCTAAACAGGGGGCTAGGAGGCGGCTACACCTTC.